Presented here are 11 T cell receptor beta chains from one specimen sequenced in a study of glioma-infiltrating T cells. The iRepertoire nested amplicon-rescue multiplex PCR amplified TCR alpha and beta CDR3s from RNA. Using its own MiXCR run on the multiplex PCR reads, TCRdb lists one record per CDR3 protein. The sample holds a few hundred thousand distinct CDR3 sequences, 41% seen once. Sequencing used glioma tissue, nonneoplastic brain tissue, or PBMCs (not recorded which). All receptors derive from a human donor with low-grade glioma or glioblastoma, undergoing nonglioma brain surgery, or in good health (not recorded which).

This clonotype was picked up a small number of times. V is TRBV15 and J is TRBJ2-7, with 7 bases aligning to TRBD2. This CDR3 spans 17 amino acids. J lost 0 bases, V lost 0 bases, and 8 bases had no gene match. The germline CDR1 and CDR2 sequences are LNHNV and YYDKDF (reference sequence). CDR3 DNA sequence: TGTGCCACCAGCAGAGAGCGGGGGACTCCGTCCTCCTACGAGCAGTACTTC. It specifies CATSRERGTPSSYEQYF.

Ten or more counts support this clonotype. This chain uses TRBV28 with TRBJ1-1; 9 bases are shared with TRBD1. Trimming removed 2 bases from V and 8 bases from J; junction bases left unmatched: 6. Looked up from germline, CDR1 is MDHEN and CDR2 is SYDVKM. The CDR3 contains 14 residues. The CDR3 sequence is CASSLGQGRREAFF. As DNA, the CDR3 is TGTGCCAGCAGTTTAGGACAGGGGCGCCGGGAAGCTTTCTTT.

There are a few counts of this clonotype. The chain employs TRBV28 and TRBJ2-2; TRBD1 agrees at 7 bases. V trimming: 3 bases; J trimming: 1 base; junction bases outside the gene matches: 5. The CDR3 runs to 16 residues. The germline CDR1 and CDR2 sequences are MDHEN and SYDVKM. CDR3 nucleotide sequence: TGTGCCAGCAGTTTCAACGGACAGGAGAACACCGGGGAGCTGTTTTTT. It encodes CASSFNGQENTGELFF. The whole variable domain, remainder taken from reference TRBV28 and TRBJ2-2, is DVKVTQSSRYLVKRTGEKVFLECVQDMDHENMFWYRQDPGLGLRLIYFSYDVKMKEKGDIPEGYSVSREKKERFSLILESASTNQTSMYLCASSFNGQENTGELFFGEGSRLTVL.

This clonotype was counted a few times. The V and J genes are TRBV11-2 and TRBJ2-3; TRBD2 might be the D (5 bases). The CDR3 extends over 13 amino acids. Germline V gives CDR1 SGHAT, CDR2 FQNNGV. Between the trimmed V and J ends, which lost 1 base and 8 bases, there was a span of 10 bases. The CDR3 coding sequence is TGTGCCAGCAGCTTAGTCGATCGGGGTACGCAGTATTTT. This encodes CASSLVDRGTQYF.

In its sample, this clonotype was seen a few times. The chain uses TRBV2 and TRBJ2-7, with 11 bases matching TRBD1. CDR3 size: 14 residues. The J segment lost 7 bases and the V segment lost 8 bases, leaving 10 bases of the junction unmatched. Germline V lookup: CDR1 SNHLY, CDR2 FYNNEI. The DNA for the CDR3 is TGTGCCAGCTCTCTTGGACAGGGGGCAGGGGAGCAGTACTTC. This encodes CASSLGQGAGEQYF.

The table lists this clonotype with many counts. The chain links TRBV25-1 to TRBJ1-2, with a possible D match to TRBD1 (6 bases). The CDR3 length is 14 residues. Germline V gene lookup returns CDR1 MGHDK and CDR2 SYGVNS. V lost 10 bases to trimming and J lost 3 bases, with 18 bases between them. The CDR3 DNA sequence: TGTGCCACCGCTCCCCGGGACAAAGACTATGGCTACACCTTC. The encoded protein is CATAPRDKDYGYTF.

CDR3 sequence: CASSSPWTSGTSSSYEQYF. The CDR3 nucleotides are TGTGCCAGCAGCTCTCCTTGGACTAGCGGGACCTCCAGCTCCTACGAGCAGTACTTC. The genes are TRBV28 and TRBJ2-7, with 12 nucleotides matching TRBD2. In germline, CDR1 is MDHEN, CDR2 SYDVKM. V dropped 6 bases and J dropped 0; count of bases not matched to a gene: 15. This CDR3 contains 19 residues. Filled out from reference TRBV28 and TRBJ2-7, the complete variable domain reads DVKVTQSSRYLVKRTGEKVFLECVQDMDHENMFWYRQDPGLGLRLIYFSYDVKMKEKGDIPEGYSVSREKKERFSLILESASTNQTSMYLCASSSPWTSGTSSSYEQYFGPGTRLTVT.

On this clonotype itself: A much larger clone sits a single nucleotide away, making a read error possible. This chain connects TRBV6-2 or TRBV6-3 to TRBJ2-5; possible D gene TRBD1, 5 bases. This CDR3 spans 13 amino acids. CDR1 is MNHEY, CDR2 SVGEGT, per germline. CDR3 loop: CASSSRTQGTQYF. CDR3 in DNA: TGTGCCAGCAGTTCGAGGACACAAGGGACCCAGTACTTC.

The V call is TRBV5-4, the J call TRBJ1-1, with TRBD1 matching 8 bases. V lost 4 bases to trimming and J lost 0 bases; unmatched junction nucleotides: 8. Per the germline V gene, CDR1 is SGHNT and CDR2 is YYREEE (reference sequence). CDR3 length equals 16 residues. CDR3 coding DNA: TGTGCCAGCAGCCCACAGGGGGTGAGGATGAACACTGAAGCTTTCTTT. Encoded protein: CASSPQGVRMNTEAFF.

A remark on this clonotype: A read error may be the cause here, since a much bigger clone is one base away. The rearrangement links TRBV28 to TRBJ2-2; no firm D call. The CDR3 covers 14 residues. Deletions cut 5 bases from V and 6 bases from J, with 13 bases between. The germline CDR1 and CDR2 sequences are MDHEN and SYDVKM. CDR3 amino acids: CASSPPTWAGELFF. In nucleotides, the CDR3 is TGTGCCAGCAGTCCCCCTACGTGGGCCGGGGAGCTGTTTTTT.

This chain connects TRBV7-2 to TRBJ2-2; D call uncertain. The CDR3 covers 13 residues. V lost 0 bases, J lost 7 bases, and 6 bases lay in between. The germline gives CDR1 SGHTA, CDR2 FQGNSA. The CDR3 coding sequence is TGTGCCAGCAGCTTAGCCCCAGTCGGGGAGCTGTTTTTT. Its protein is CASSLAPVGELFF.